One sample yielded the 26 T cell receptor beta chains listed below, sequenced in a study of HIV-infected children after antiretroviral therapy interruption. Unique molecular identifiers were included in an RNA-based 3' RACE TCR library. TCRdb re-called the 3' RACE reads with MiXCR, one entry per CDR3 protein. The top ten clones hold 1.1% of a sample with approximately 89,000 distinct CDR3 sequences, around 6.9% of them seen once. Treatment indicated: PENTA 11 planned treatment interruption arm or continuous ART arm. The sequences come from CD45RA+ CD4+ T cells from PBMCs, pooled from several time points, collected from a donor given antiretroviral therapy, either interrupted or continuous. As to subset: naive CD4+ CD45RA+ CD45RO- T cells. Every receptor here comes from a pool of human donors with HIV.

This clonotype was counted at least ten times. The rearrangement uses TRBV19 and TRBJ1-5; 10 nucleotides line up with TRBD1. Germline CDR1 and CDR2: LNHDA and SQIVND (reference sequence). V was clipped by 5 bases and J by 4 bases; unmatched bases: 5. CDR3 length equals 15 residues. In nucleotides, the CDR3 is TGTGCCAGTAGTCCAGGGGACAGGGGAAATCAGCCCCAGCATTTT. Translation gives CASSPGDRGNQPQHF.

This clonotype was counted many times. The genes are TRBV11-2 and TRBJ2-1, with a possible D match to TRBD1 (7 bases). Trimming left V 6 bases short and J 6 bases short, with 15 bases between. This CDR3 region has 14 residues. Germline V gives CDR1 SGHAT, CDR2 FQNNGV. CDR3 coding DNA: TGTGCCAGCAGTCTTGGAGGGGGCTGCAATGAGCAGTTCTTC. Amino acid sequence: CASSLGGGCNEQFF. The whole variable domain, remainder taken from reference TRBV11-2 and TRBJ2-1, is EAGVAQSPRYKIIEKRQSVAFWCNPISGHATLYWYQQILGQGPKLLIQFQNNGVVDDSQLPKDRFSAERLKGVDSTLKIQPAKLEDSAVYLCASSLGGGCNEQFFGPGTRLTVL.

The gene calls are TRBV5-5 and TRBJ2-2; perhaps TRBD1 as D (6 bases). Between the trimmed V and J ends, which lost 2 bases and 8 bases, there was a span of 16 bases. This CDR3 comprises 15 residues. Germline CDR1 is SGHKS and CDR2 is YYEKEE (reference sequence). The CDR3 bases are TGTGCCAGCAGCTTACGTCAGGGGTTCACGGGGGAGCTGTTTTTT. This encodes CASSLRQGFTGELFF.

This clonotype was detected ten times or more. The gene calls are TRBV6-1 and TRBJ1-2, with D maybe TRBD1 (5 bases). CDR3 length equals 13 residues. In germline, CDR1 is MNHNS, CDR2 SASEGT. V was pared by 5 bases and J by 8 bases, with 15 bases between. The CDR3 region is CASSPGPAGGYTF. CDR3 DNA: TGTGCCAGCAGTCCGGGGCCCGCCGGAGGCTACACCTTC.

At least ten counts were recorded for this clonotype. The chain has TRBV11-2 and TRBJ1-3; 7 bases map to TRBD1. Trimming took 3 bases from V and 0 from J; bases not matched to a gene: 2. CDR3 length: 15 residues. CDR1 is SGHAT and CDR2 is FQNNGV in the germline V gene. For the CDR3, the DNA is TGTGCCAGCAGCTTGGGACAGAGCTCTGGAAACACCATATATTTT. It encodes CASSLGQSSGNTIYF. Looking up the rest from reference TRBV11-2 and TRBJ1-3 gives the full variable domain: EAGVAQSPRYKIIEKRQSVAFWCNPISGHATLYWYQQILGQGPKLLIQFQNNGVVDDSQLPKDRFSAERLKGVDSTLKIQPAKLEDSAVYLCASSLGQSSGNTIYFGEGSWLTVV.

Ten or more counts support this clonotype. V and J are TRBV7-9 and TRBJ1-4; no firm D call. From germline, CDR1 is SEHNR and CDR2 FQNEAQ (reference sequence). This CDR3 has 16 residues. V lost 5 bases to trimming and J lost 5 bases, with 18 bases between them. CDR3 in DNA: TGTGCCAGCAGCATTAGTTCCATGCGTCTGAATGAAAAACTGTTTTTT. Amino acids: CASSISSMRLNEKLFF.

This clonotype showed up many times. This chain connects TRBV20-1 to TRBJ2-7; tentative D call: TRBD1 (6 bases). The CDR3 extends over 14 amino acids. Germline V gene sequence: CDR1 DFQATT, CDR2 SNEGSKA (reference sequence). V dropped 1 base and J dropped 2 bases, with 12 bases sitting between them. For the CDR3, the DNA is TGCAGTGCTAGAGTGGGGACACAAACCTACGAGCAGTACTTC. This encodes CSARVGTQTYEQYF.

The sample holds many counts of this clonotype. This chain connects TRBV19 to TRBJ1-1; no clear D. Germline assignment: CDR1 LNHDA and CDR2 SQIVND (reference sequence). Deletions cut 8 bases from V and 6 bases from J, with 19 bases between. CDR3 length: 14 amino acids. The chain's CDR3 is CASWPNEGRAEAFF. The CDR3, as DNA: TGTGCCAGTTGGCCCAACGAGGGCAGAGCTGAAGCTTTCTTT. Full variable domain (outside the CDR3, taken from reference TRBV19 and TRBJ1-1): DGGITQSPKYLFRKEGQNVTLSCEQNLNHDAMYWYRQDPGQGLRLIYYSQIVNDFQKGDIAEGYSVSREKKESFPLTVTSAQKNPTAFYLCASWPNEGRAEAFFGQGTRLTVV.

This clonotype was picked up many times. The rearrangement uses TRBV6-5 and TRBJ2-7; TRBD1 is a possible D gene (5 bases). V lost 0 bases to trimming and J lost 3 bases, with 12 bases between them. This CDR3 has 15 amino acids. Per the germline V gene, CDR1 is MNHEY and CDR2 is SVGAGI. CDR3 residues: CASSYSAGFSYEQYF. In nucleotides, the CDR3 is TGTGCCAGCAGTTACTCCGCAGGGTTTAGCTACGAGCAGTACTTC.

This clonotype appeared many times. This chain links TRBV7-3 with TRBJ2-3, with 7 bases fitting TRBD1. V trimming: 3 bases; J trimming: 3 bases; junction bases outside the gene matches: 3. The germline gives CDR1 SGHTA, CDR2 FQGTGA. The CDR3 has 14 residues. Here the CDR3 reads CASSLGQLTDTQYF. The CDR3 DNA is TGTGCCAGCAGCTTGGGACAGTTGACAGATACGCAGTATTTT.

This clonotype has at least ten counts. This chain connects TRBV5-8 to TRBJ2-7, with D possibly matching TRBD1 (6 bases). V lost 0 bases and J lost 3, with 7 bases in between. This CDR3 is built from 13 residues. Germline V gene data show CDR1 as SGHTS and CDR2 as YDEGEE. CDR3 nucleotides: TGTGCCAGCAGCTTGGCCAGGGGCTACGAGCAGTACTTC. Encoded protein: CASSLARGYEQYF.

This clonotype was detected ten times or more. The chain employs TRBV19 and TRBJ2-3, with 7 nucleotides matching TRBD1. Trimming at V came to 5 bases and at J to 1 base, leaving 0 bases not matched to a gene. Germline lookup yields CDR1 LNHDA and CDR2 SQIVND (reference sequence). The CDR3 covers 13 residues. As DNA, the CDR3 is TGTGCCAGTAGTGGACAGGGCACAGATACGCAGTATTTT. Its protein product is CASSGQGTDTQYF.

This clonotype was detected ten times or more. The gene calls are TRBV10-3 and TRBJ2-1, with D hard to call. Trimming took off 9 bases at V and 5 bases at J, with 11 bases between the two ends. The CDR3 is 12 residues long. Per germline, CDR1 ENHRY and CDR2 SYGVKD. DNA of the CDR3: TGTGCCATGACGAATTTAAACAATGAGCAGTTCTTC. It specifies CAMTNLNNEQFF.

This clonotype was counted many times. The rearrangement joins TRBV11-2 to TRBJ2-1; D unclear. The CDR3 covers 15 residues. The V gene's germline CDR1 is SGHAT and CDR2 FQNNGV. V dropped 2 bases and J dropped 4 bases, with 12 bases sitting between them. The CDR3 coding sequence is TGTGCCAGCAGCTTACTGAAAGGCCCATACAATGAGCAGTTCTTC. Its translation is CASSLLKGPYNEQFF. The variable domain in full, completed from reference TRBV11-2 and TRBJ2-1, reads EAGVAQSPRYKIIEKRQSVAFWCNPISGHATLYWYQQILGQGPKLLIQFQNNGVVDDSQLPKDRFSAERLKGVDSTLKIQPAKLEDSAVYLCASSLLKGPYNEQFFGPGTRLTVL.

The genes are TRBV28 and TRBJ1-3; a possible D gene is TRBD1 (5 bases). This CDR3 spans 16 amino acids. Germline CDR1 MDHEN, CDR2 SYDVKM. Trimming took off 5 bases at V and 3 bases at J, with 17 bases between the two ends. CDR3 amino acids: CASSEQGGVGGNTIYF. The CDR3 bases are TGTGCCAGCAGTGAGCAGGGAGGTGTTGGTGGAAACACCATATATTTT.

At least ten counts were recorded for this clonotype. V and J are TRBV6-5 and TRBJ1-5, with 7 bases identical to TRBD1. V shed 6 bases, J shed 4 bases, and the junction held 6 bases outside the gene matches. Germline loops: CDR1 MNHEY, CDR2 SVGAGI. The CDR3 contains 14 residues. CDR3 sequence (DNA): TGTGCCAGCAGAGATGCAGGGGGTAATCAGCCCCAGCATTTT. It is translated as CASRDAGGNQPQHF.

This clonotype was recorded a few times. The chain employs TRBV27 and TRBJ2-3, with a weak D call TRBD1 (6 bases). Trimming took off 3 bases at V and 5 bases at J, with 6 bases between the two ends. This CDR3 is 12 amino acids long. Germline CDR1 reads MNHEY; CDR2 reads SMNVEV (reference sequence). Here the CDR3 reads CASSFRGDTQYF. For the CDR3, the DNA is TGTGCCAGCAGTTTCAGGGGAGATACGCAGTATTTT.

This clonotype was observed many times. The chain is built from TRBV5-1 and TRBJ1-3, with a possible D match to TRBD1 (6 bases). CDR1 is SGHRS, CDR2 YFSETQ, per germline. This CDR3 spans 15 amino acids. Trimming stripped 0 bases from V and 0 bases from J, with 7 bases between. CDR3 protein: CASSLDRDSGNTIYF. In DNA form, the CDR3 reads TGCGCCAGCAGCTTGGACAGGGACTCTGGAAACACCATATATTTT.

This clonotype was counted at least ten times. V and J are TRBV29-1 and TRBJ1-1; D gene uncertain. V was trimmed by 8 bases and J by 4 bases, leaving 29 bases between them. CDR1 and CDR2 from the germline V gene are SQVTM and ANQGSEA. The CDR3 sequence is 17 residues long. CDR3 in amino acids: CSTAPKTYGKPSTEAFF. CDR3 bases: TGCAGCACCGCCCCAAAGACTTACGGGAAGCCCAGCACTGAAGCTTTCTTT.

At least ten counts were recorded for this clonotype. The gene calls are TRBV4-1 and TRBJ2-3, with D hard to call. The CDR3 has 12 amino acids. The V end was cut by 1 base, the J end by 6 bases, with 5 bases between. Per germline, CDR1 MGHRA and CDR2 YSYEKL. The CDR3 protein is CASSQVGDTQYF. Written as DNA, the CDR3 is TGCGCCAGCAGCCAAGTGGGCGATACGCAGTATTTT.

The chain recombines TRBV7-2 with TRBJ1-1, with D maybe TRBD1 (6 bases). The V and J ends lost 2 bases and 5 bases respectively, with 12 bases between them. The CDR3 is 14 residues long. The V gene's germline CDR1 is SGHTA and CDR2 FQGNSA. The CDR3 DNA follows: TGTGCCAGCAGCTTAACGGGGGCACGGACTGAAGCTTTCTTT. Its protein is CASSLTGARTEAFF.

This clonotype was picked up many times. The chain has TRBV5-1 and TRBJ1-1; TRBD1 matches at 8 bases. J lost 1 base, V lost 4 bases, and 3 bases had no gene match. This CDR3 is 14 amino acids long. In germline, CDR1 is SGHRS, CDR2 YFSETQ. CDR3 DNA sequence: TGCGCCAGCAGCATGGGACAGGCGAACACTGAAGCTTTCTTT. Its translation is CASSMGQANTEAFF.

In this sample, this clonotype turned up many times. The chain links TRBV20-1 to TRBJ2-1, with D possibly TRBD1 on 5 matching bases. Trimming removed 2 bases from V and 6 bases from J, with 11 bases in between. There are 13 residues in the CDR3. Germline loops: CDR1 DFQATT, CDR2 SNEGSKA (reference sequence). The CDR3 here is CSARKGFFNEQFF. CDR3 nucleotides: TGCAGTGCTAGAAAGGGGTTCTTCAATGAGCAGTTCTTC.

This clonotype was observed at least ten times. This chain joins TRBV5-1 and TRBJ2-1; D may match TRBD1 or TRBD2 (5 bases each). V was clipped by 0 bases and J by 14 bases, with 15 bases between them. This CDR3 is built from 13 residues. Germline lookup yields CDR1 SGHRS and CDR2 YFSETQ. This CDR3 reads CASSLAGAGLEFF. The CDR3, as DNA: TGCGCCAGCAGCTTGGCCGGGGCCGGATTGGAGTTCTTC. Supplemented by reference TRBV5-1 and TRBJ2-1, the full variable domain reads KAGVTQTPRYLIKTRGQQVTLSCSPISGHRSVSWYQQTPGQGLQFLFEYFSETQRNKGNFPGRFSGRQFSNSRSEMNVSTLELGDSALYLCASSLAGAGLEFFGPGTRLTVL.

Many counts were recorded for this clonotype. The chain combines TRBV6-2 or TRBV6-3 with TRBJ2-7; TRBD1 matches 8 bases. The ends lost 2 bases at V and 6 bases at J; junction bases unmatched: 6. The CDR3 covers 14 residues. The germline gives CDR1 MNHEY, CDR2 SVGEGT. In nucleotides, the CDR3 is TGTGCCAGCAGTTACCTAACGACAGGGGCCGAGCAGTACTTC. This sequence encodes CASSYLTTGAEQYF.

The chain joins TRBV5-1 to TRBJ2-3; D may match TRBD1 or TRBD2 (5 bases each). V was clipped by 2 bases and J by 3 bases, with 10 bases between them. There are 14 residues in the CDR3. Germline CDR1 is SGHRS and CDR2 is YFSETQ. The CDR3 protein is CASSFGTGTDTQYF. The CDR3 nucleotides are TGCGCCAGCAGCTTTGGGACGGGAACAGATACGCAGTATTTT.